This TCR beta chain was obtained from a study of spatial heterogeneity in lung cancer (dated 2019 in TCRdb). Regarding the complete study: More beta-chain than alpha-chain transcripts were consistently detected, likely reflecting higher beta-chain transcript abundance. A strong correlation was found between TCR transcript counts in tumor regions and a T cell transcriptional module score from matched bulk RNA-seq. In the raw uncorrected reads, each unique combination of TCR and UMI appeared on average more than ten times. TCR alpha and beta repertoires were quantitatively compared across multiple tumor regions, matched nontumor lung and blood in non-small cell lung cancer. Nonsynonymous mutation counts, determined by whole-exome sequencing of tumor tissue, were related to TCR repertoire features. Both alpha and beta chains were TCR-sequenced in 210 or so tumor regions, roughly 70 matched nontumor lung samples and around 50 PBMC samples obtained at surgery.

Findings and caveats that apply to the study as a whole: The tumor nonsynonymous mutation count correlated with the number of expanded alpha and beta TCRs within the tumor. Counts of ubiquitous and regional expanded TCRs were found to correlate with counts of ubiquitous and regional nonsynonymous mutations, respectively. TCR-seq was estimated to cover only approximately 6.6% of tumor T cells for alpha chains and approximately 12% for beta chains. Additional single-cell paired TCR alpha and beta sequencing was considered necessary to confirm, at a functional level, the hypothesis that regional TCRs recognize regional mutations.

The junction carries 10 bases between V and J, which are trimmed by 5 bases and 2 bases respectively. CDR1 LNHDA and CDR2 SQIVND were looked up in the germline V gene (reference sequence). From the cysteine through the phenylalanine, the CDR3 covers 14 amino acids. Kept here is only the CDR3 DNA, which spans 42 bases and is read in frame from base 1. This clonotype qualifies as medium-sized (0.01 to 0.1%). Its antigen is still unknown. No base quality values were provided; no much bigger clone lies one nucleotide off. Read against the paper, the sample's time point label means: sample taken at primary tumor resection. The donors were more than 60 patients from the lung TRACERx cohort who had early-stage, untreated non-small cell lung cancer. Whole RNA extracted from tumor and nontumor lung tissue, or from cryopreserved PBMC samples, was used for TCR sequencing without cell sorting. Patients were selected for TCR sequencing only if sufficient RNA was available from at least two tumor regions. Before selection, tumor and adjacent nontumor lung specimens were reviewed by a lung pathologist.

The library was built by means of 5' RACE. Sequencer: NextSeq 500. To allow correction of PCR and sequencing errors, the TCR library protocol tagged every TCR cDNA molecule with a unique molecular identifier. Per the source publication's procedure: Decombinator tools were used for TCR identification, UMI-based error correction and CDR3 extraction. TCRs above a frequency of 2 per 1,000, corresponding to the top 1% of the tumor frequency distribution, were defined as expanded. Expanded tumor TCRs statistically deemed absent (corrected P<0.05) from at least one tumor region were classed as regional, and all other expanded tumor TCRs were classed as ubiquitous. Renyi diversity was calculated using the R vegan package after each repertoire was subsampled 100 times to 5,000 TCRs. CDR3 similarity networks were constructed using string-kernel similarity of amino acid triplets, with links drawn between CDR3s whose pairwise similarity was above 0.82. Through fastp at Q25 and MiXCR, TCRdb rebuilt clones from the public reads, retaining in-frame beta chains. When rows share a CDR3 protein, they turn into one entry using the most common DNA and genes. These V and J calls derive from TCRdb rather than the authors' analysis. Present in this sample are 4,000 to 5,000 distinct CDR3 sequences, approximately 13% of which were seen just once. The ten top clones hold roughly a quarter of the sample.

This specimen consisted of lung tumor tissue, obtained at surgery. This clonotype originated in a male donor with early-stage non-small cell lung cancer. The chain was built from TRBV19 and TRBJ1-5; the D gene is perhaps TRBD1, from 5 matching bases. The CDR3 amino acid sequence is: CASSGTGGNQPQHF. The nucleotides read TGTGCCAGTAGTGGGACTGGCGGCAATCAGCCCCAGCATTTT.